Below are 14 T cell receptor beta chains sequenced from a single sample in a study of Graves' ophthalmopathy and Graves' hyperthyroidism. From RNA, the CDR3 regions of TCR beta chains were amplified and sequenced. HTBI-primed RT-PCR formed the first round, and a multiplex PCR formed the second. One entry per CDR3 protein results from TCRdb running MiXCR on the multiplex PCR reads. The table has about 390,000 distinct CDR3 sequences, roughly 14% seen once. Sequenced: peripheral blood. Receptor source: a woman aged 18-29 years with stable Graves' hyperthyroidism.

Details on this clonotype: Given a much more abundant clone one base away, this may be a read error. In DNA, the CDR3 is TGCGCCAGCAGGGCCGGGACGGTGACCGGGGAGCTGGTTTTT. Protein product: CASRAGTVTGELVF. The chain carries TRBV5-1 and TRBJ2-2; tentatively, D is TRBD1 or TRBD2 (5 bases each). Germline-derived CDR1 and CDR2 are SGHRS and YFSETQ. The CDR3 contains 14 residues.

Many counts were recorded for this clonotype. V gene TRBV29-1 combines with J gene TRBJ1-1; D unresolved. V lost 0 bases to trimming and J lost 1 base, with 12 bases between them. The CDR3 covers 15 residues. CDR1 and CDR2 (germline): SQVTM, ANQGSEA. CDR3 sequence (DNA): TGCAGCGTTGAAGACGGGGAGGGCGAGAACACTGAAGCTTTCTTT. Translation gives CSVEDGEGENTEAFF.

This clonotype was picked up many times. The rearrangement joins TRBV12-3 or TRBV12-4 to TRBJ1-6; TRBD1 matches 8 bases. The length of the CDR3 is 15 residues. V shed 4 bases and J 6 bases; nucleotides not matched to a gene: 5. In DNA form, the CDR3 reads TGTGCCAGCAGTTCAGGGGGCAGGGTTAATTCACCCCTCCACTTT. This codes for CASSSGGRVNSPLHF.

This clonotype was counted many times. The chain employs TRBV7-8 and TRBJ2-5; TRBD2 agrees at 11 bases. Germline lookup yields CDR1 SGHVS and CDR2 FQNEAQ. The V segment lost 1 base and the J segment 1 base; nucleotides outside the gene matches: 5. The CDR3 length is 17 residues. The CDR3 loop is CASSLGSGGAPQETQYF. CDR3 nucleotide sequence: TGTGCCAGCAGCTTAGGTAGCGGGGGGGCCCCCCAAGAGACCCAGTACTTC.

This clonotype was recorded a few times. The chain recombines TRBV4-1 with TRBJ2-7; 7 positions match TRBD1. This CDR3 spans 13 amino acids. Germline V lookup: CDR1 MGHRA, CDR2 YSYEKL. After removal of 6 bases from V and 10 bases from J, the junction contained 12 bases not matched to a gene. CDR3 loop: CASSSQRGREQYF. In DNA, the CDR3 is TGCGCCAGCAGTTCCCAGAGGGGGCGTGAACAGTACTTC.

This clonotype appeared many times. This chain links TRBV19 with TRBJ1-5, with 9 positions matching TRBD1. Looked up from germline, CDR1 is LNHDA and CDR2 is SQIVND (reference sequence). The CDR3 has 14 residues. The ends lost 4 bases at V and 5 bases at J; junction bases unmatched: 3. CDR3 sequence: CASSTNRGHQPQHF. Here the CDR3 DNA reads TGTGCCAGTAGTACGAACAGGGGGCATCAGCCCCAGCATTTT.

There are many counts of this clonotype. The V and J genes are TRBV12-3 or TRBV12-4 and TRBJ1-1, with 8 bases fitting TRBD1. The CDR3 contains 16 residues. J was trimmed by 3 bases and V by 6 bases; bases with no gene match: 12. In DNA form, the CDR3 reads TGTGCCAGCAGGCCTACGACAGGGGAAGGGGACACTGAAGCTTTCTTT. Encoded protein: CASRPTTGEGDTEAFF.

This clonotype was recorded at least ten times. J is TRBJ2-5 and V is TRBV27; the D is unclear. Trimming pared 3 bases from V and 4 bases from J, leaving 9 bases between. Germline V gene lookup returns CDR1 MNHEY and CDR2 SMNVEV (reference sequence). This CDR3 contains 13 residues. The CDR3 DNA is TGTGCCAGCAGTTTCGGGTTGGCAGAGACCCAGTACTTC. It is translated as CASSFGLAETQYF.

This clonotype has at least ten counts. The CDR3 nucleotides read TGTGCCAGCAGTTTAGGGTTCGGTTATGGCTACACCTTC. This translates into CASSLGFGYGYTF. This chain connects TRBV12-3 or TRBV12-4 to TRBJ1-2; D ambiguous. The CDR3 contains 13 residues. The V end was cut by 1 base, the J end by 5 bases, with 8 bases between.

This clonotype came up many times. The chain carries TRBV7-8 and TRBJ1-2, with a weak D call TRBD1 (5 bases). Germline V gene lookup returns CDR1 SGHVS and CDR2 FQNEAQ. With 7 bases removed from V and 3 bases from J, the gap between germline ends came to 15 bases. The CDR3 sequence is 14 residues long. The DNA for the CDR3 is TGTGCCAGCACAGGAGGGGATCTAGACTATGGCTACACCTTC. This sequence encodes CASTGGDLDYGYTF. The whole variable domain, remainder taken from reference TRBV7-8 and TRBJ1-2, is GAGVSQSPRYKVAKRGQDVALRCDPISGHVSLFWYQQALGQGPEFLTYFQNEAQLDKSGLPSDRFFAERPEGSVSTLKIQRTQQEDSAVYLCASTGGDLDYGYTFGSGTRLTVV.

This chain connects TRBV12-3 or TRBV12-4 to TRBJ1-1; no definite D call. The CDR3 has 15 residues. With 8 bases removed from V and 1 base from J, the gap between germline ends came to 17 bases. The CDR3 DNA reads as TGTGCCAGCGAATTAAGACGGACCGGGAACACTGAAGCTTTCTTT. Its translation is CASELRRTGNTEAFF.

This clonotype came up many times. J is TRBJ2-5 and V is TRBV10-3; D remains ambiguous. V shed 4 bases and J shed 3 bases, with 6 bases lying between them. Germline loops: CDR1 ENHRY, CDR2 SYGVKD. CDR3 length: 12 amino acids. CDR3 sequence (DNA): TGTGCCATCAGTGCGGTGGAAGAGACCCAGTACTTC. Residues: CAISAVEETQYF.

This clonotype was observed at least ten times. The CDR3 protein is CASSFEVNQPQHF. CDR3 bases: TGCGCCAGCAGCTTCGAGGTTAATCAGCCCCAGCATTTT. This chain uses TRBV5-1 with TRBJ1-5; unclear D gene. The germline CDR1 and CDR2 sequences are SGHRS and YFSETQ. The V gene lost 2 bases and the J gene lost 4 bases, with 7 bases spanning the gap. This CDR3 is 13 amino acids long.

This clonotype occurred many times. The chain's CDR3 is CSAIPGFNYGYTF. CDR3 bases: TGCAGTGCTATTCCGGGGTTCAACTATGGCTACACCTTC. V gene TRBV20-1 combines with J gene TRBJ1-2, with D hard to call. Looked up from germline, CDR1 is DFQATT and CDR2 is SNEGSKA (reference sequence). V lost 4 bases and J 2 bases, leaving 11 bases between the germline ends. The CDR3 runs to 13 residues.